Listed here is a single T cell receptor beta chain. A second PCR of 7 to 11 cycles used a sample-barcoded 5' primer and a J-beta primer mix. Every cDNA molecule carried a tag from a template-switch adaptor bearing 12 random nucleotides. One entry per CDR3 protein, called by TCRdb with MiXCR from the 5' RACE reads. The sample shows some 1.6 million distinct CDR3 sequences, roughly 32% of them seen only once. The sample originates from a study of blood T cells in healthy people across ages. V was shortened by 10 bases and J by 2 bases, with 9 bases between the two germline ends. CDR1 and CDR2 from the germline V gene are SNHLY and FYNNEI. This CDR3 spans 12 amino acids.

This sequence joins TRBV2 and TRBJ2-4; D gene unclear. The sequence was collected from a woman under 40 in good health. The material sequenced was blood. The CDR3 DNA reads TGTGCCAACAACCGCCCCAAAAACATTCAGTACTTC. This sequence encodes CANNRPKNIQYF.